The 3 T cell receptor beta chains in this list originate from one sample, sequenced in a study of shared T cell receptors in the human thymus. Generated by immunoSEQ multiplex PCR, the TCRdb table keeps only in-frame clones and is missing some. This sample has hundreds of thousands of clones; around 87% occur once, and the top ten carry roughly 0.0089%. Another study also made use of these data, one on human thymus T cells.

Specimen: thymocytes. Every receptor here comes from a boy younger than two with a congenital heart defect.

The V and J genes are TRBV28 and TRBJ1-4; 7 nucleotides match TRBD1. The CDR3 consists of 15 residues. V shed 4 bases, J shed 6 bases, and the junction held 8 bases outside the gene matches. CDR1 and CDR2 (germline): MDHEN, SYDVKM. The chain's CDR3 is CASSSRQGPYEKLFF. The CDR3 nucleotides are TGTGCCAGCAGTTCACGACAGGGCCCTTATGAAAAACTGTTTTTT.

The chain combines TRBV4-1 with TRBJ2-3; tentatively, D is TRBD2 (6 bases). CDR1 is MGHRA and CDR2 is YSYEKL in the germline V gene. This CDR3 region has 16 residues. Trimming removed 3 bases from V and 0 bases from J, with 13 bases in between. The CDR3 nucleotides read TGCGCCAGCAGCCAGGGGCGGGGACCAAGCACAGATACGCAGTATTTT. Its protein is CASSQGRGPSTDTQYF.

This clone was recorded once. The J gene is TRBJ2-7, the V gene TRBV4-1, with D perhaps matching TRBD1 (5 bases). Germline assignment: CDR1 MGHRA and CDR2 YSYEKL. The CDR3 is made up of 13 amino acids. V lost 1 base and J lost 2, with 6 bases in between. The CDR3: CASSQAGTYEQYF. As DNA, the CDR3 is TGCGCCAGCAGCCAAGCAGGGACCTACGAGCAGTACTTC.